This T cell receptor beta chain was obtained from a study of cytomegalovirus exposure and HLA in healthy donors. Germline V CDR1 and CDR2: SGHTA, FQGNSA. V shed 5 bases and J 4 bases; nucleotides not matched to a gene: 11. The CDR3 length is 16 residues. PCR used 60 Vbeta primers and 13 Jbeta primers. Method: immunoSEQ multiplex PCR; TCRdb's copy keeps in-frame clones and lacks some. The table lists approximately 150,000 clones, about 83% of them singletons. Remarks on this clone: Antigen: not known.

Study conclusions and caveats: A later look showed TCR association rates differing by HLA locus, highest for DRB1 and lowest for HLA-C.

The V gene is TRBV7-2, the J gene TRBJ2-7, with 10 bases matching TRBD2. This clonotype was sampled from a girl aged 10-17 years in good health and CMV-seropositive. Sample: PBMCs. The DNA of the CDR3 is TGTGCCAGCAGCCTGCGGGTCGGGACTAGCGTGTACGAGCAGTACTTC. Its translation is CASSLRVGTSVYEQYF.